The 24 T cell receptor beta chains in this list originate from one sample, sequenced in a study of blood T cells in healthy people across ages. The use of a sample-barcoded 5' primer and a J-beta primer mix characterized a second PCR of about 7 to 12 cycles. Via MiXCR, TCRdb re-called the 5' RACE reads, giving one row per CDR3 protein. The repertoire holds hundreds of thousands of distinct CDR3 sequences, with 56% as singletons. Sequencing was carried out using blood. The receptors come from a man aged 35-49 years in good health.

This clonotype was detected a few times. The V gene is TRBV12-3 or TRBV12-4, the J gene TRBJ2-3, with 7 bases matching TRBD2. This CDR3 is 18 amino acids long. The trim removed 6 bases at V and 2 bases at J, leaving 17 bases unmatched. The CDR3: CASRSPPYNREDTDTQYF. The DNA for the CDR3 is TGTGCCAGCAGGTCCCCCCCTTATAATCGGGAGGACACAGATACGCAGTATTTT.

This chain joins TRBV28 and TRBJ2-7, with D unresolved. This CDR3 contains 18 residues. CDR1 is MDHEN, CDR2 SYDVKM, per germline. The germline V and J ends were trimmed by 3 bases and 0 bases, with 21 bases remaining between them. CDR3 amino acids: CASSFVYSPTGHSYEQYF. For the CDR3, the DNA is TGTGCCAGCAGTTTCGTGTACTCGCCGACTGGCCACTCCTACGAGCAGTACTTC.

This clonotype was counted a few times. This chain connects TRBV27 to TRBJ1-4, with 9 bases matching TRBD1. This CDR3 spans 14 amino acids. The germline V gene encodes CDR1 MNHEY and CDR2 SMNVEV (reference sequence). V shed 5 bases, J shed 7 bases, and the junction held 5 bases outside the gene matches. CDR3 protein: CASSPTGQGEKLFF. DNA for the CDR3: TGTGCCAGCAGTCCAACGGGACAGGGTGAAAAACTGTTTTTT.

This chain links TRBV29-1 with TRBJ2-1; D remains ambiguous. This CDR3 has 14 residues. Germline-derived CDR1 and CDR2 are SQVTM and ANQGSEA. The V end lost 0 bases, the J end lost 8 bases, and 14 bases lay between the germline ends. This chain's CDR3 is CSVEDPGSIDEQFF. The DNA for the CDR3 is TGCAGCGTTGAAGACCCAGGCAGTATCGATGAGCAGTTCTTC.

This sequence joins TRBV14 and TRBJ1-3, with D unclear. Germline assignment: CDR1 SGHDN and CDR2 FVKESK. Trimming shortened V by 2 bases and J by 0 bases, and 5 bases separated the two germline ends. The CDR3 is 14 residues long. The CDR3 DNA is TGTGCCAGCAGCCAATTCGTCTCTGGAAACACCATATATTTT. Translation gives CASSQFVSGNTIYF.

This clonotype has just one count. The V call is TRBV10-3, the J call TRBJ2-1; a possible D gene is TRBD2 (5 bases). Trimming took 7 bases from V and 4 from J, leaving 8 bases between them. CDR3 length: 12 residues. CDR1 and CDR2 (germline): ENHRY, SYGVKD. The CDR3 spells CAINSGYNEQFF. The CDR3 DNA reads TGTGCCATCAACAGCGGTTACAATGAGCAGTTCTTC.

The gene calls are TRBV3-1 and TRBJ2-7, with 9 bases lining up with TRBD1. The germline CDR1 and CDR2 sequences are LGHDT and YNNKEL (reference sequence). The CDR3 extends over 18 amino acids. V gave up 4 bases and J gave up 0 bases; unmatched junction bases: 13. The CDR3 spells CASSPGQGLKRYSYEQYF. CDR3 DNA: TGTGCCAGCAGCCCAGGACAGGGGTTAAAGAGATACTCCTACGAGCAGTACTTC.

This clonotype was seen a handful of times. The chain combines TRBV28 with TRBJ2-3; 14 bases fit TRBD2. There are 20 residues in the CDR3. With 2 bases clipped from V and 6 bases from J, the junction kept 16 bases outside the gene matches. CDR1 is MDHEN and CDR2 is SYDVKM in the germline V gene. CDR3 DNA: TGTGCCAGCAGTTTACAACTGTCGGGGACTAGCGGGAGTCTGTGGGATACGCAGTATTTT. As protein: CASSLQLSGTSGSLWDTQYF.

The CDR3 nucleotides read TGTGCCAGCAGCCAAGATCTCAACTCACGGGGCTACACCTTC. This encodes CASSQDLNSRGYTF. The chain employs TRBV14 and TRBJ1-2; D call uncertain. Trimming removed 0 bases at V and 8 bases at J, with 13 bases between. CDR1 and CDR2 (germline): SGHDN, FVKESK. The length of the CDR3 is 14 residues.

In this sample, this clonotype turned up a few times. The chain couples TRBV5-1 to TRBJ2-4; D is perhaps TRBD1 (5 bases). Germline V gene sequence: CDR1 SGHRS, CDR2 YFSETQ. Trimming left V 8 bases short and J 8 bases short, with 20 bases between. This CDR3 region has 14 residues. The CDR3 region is CARLQGKKEYIQYF. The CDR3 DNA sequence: TGCGCCAGACTCCAGGGAAAAAAGGAATACATTCAGTACTTC. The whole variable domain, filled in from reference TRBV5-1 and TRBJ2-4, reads KAGVTQTPRYLIKTRGQQVTLSCSPISGHRSVSWYQQTPGQGLQFLFEYFSETQRNKGNFPGRFSGRQFSNSRSEMNVSTLELGDSALYLCARLQGKKEYIQYFGAGTRLSVL.

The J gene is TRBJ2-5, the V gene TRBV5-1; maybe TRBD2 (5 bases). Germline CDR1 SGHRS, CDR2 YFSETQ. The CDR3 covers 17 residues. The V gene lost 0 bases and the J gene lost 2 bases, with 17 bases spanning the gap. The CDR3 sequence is CASSLGYRGPDQETQYF. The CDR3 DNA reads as TGCGCCAGCAGCTTGGGATATCGGGGTCCGGATCAAGAGACCCAGTACTTC.

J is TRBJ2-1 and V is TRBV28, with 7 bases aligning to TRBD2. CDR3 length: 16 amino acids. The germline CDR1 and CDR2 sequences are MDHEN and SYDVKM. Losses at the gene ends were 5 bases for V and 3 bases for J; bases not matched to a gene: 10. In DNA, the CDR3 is TGTGCCAGCAGTCACCTCCCCGCGGGAGACTACAATGAGCAGTTCTTC. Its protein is CASSHLPAGDYNEQFF.

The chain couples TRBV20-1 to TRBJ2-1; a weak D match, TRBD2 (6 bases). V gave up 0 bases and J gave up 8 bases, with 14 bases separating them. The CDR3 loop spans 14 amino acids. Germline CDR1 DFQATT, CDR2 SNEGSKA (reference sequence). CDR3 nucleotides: TGCAGTGCTAGAGATCTACGGGGGAGCGATGAGCAGTTCTTC. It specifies CSARDLRGSDEQFF.

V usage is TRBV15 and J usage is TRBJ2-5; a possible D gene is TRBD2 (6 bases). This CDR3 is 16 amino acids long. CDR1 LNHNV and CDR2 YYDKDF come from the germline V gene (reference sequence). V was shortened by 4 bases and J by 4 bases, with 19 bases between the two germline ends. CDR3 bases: TGTGCCACCAGCAACGGGACTTCTTTTCGTGGAGAGACCCAGTACTTC. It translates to CATSNGTSFRGETQYF. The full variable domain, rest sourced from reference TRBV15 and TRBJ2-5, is DAMVIQNPRYQVTQFGKPVTLSCSQTLNHNVMYWYQQKSSQAPKLLFHYYDKDFNNEADTPDNFQSRRPNTSFCFLDIRSPGLGDTAMYLCATSNGTSFRGETQYFGPGTRLLVL.

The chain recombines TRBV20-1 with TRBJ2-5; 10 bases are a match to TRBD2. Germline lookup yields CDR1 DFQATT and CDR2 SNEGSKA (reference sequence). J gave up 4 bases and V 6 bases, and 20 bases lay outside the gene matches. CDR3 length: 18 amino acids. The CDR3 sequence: CSAEVAGGLGSVRETQYF. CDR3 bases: TGCAGTGCGGAAGTAGCGGGGGGTCTAGGGTCGGTACGAGAGACCCAGTACTTC.

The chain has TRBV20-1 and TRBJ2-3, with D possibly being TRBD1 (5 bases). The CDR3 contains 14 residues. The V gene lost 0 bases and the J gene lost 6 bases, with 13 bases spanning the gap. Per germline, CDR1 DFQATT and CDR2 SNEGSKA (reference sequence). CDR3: CSARDRDFGDTQYF. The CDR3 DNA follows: TGCAGTGCTAGAGACAGGGATTTTGGCGATACGCAGTATTTT.

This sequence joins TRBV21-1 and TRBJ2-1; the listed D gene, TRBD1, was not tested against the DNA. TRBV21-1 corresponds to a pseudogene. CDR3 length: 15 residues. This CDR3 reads CASRRTGGWRNEQFF. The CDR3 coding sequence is TGTGCCAGCAGAAGGACAGGGGGCTGGAGAAATGAGCAGTTCTTC.

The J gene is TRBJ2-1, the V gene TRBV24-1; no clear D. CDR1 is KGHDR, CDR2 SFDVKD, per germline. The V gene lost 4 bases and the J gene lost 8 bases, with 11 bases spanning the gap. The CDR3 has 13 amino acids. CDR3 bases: TGTGCCACCAGTGACTCTCCTCCGGATGAGCAGTTCTTC. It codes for CATSDSPPDEQFF.

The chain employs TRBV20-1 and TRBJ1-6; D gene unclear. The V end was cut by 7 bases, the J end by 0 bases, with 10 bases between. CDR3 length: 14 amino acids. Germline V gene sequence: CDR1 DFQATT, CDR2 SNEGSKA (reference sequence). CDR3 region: CSVGESSYNSPLHF. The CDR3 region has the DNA TGCAGTGTCGGGGAGAGCTCCTATAATTCACCCCTCCACTTT.

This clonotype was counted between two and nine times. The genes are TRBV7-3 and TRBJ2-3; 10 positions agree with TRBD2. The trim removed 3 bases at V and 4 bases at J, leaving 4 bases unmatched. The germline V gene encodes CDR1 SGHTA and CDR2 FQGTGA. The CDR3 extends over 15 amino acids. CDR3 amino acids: CASSLGLAPPDTQYF. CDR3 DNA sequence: TGTGCCAGCAGCTTGGGACTAGCGCCCCCAGATACGCAGTATTTT.

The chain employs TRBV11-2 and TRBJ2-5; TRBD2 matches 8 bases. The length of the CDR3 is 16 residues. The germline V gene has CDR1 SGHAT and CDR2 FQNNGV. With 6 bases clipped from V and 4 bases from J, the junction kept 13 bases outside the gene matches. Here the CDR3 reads CASSRAGTRLGETQYF. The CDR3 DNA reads TGTGCCAGCAGTCGCGCCGGGACTAGATTAGGAGAGACCCAGTACTTC.

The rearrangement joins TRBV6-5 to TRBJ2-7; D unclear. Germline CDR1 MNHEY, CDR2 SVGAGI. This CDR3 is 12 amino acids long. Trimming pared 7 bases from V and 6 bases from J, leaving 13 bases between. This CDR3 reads CASKATPVEQYF. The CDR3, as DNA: TGTGCCAGCAAGGCCACCCCCGTCGAGCAGTACTTC.

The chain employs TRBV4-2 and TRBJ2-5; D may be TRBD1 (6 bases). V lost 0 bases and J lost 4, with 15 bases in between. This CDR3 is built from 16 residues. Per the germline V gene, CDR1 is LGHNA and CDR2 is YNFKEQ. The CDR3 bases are TGTGCCAGCAGCCAAGATCGGCAACAGGGTAGAGAGACCCAGTACTTC. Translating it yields CASSQDRQQGRETQYF.

CDR3 coding DNA: TGTGCCAGCAGCCTACCCTCGGGAGTGGCTAGCGGGGGGAAACAAGAGACCCAGTACTTC. The encoded protein is CASSLPSGVASGGKQETQYF. This chain connects TRBV7-8 to TRBJ2-5; 11 positions match TRBD2. This CDR3 region has 20 residues. Trimming cost V 5 bases and J 2 bases; bases outside gene matches: 19. CDR1 and CDR2 from the germline V gene are SGHVS and FQNEAQ.